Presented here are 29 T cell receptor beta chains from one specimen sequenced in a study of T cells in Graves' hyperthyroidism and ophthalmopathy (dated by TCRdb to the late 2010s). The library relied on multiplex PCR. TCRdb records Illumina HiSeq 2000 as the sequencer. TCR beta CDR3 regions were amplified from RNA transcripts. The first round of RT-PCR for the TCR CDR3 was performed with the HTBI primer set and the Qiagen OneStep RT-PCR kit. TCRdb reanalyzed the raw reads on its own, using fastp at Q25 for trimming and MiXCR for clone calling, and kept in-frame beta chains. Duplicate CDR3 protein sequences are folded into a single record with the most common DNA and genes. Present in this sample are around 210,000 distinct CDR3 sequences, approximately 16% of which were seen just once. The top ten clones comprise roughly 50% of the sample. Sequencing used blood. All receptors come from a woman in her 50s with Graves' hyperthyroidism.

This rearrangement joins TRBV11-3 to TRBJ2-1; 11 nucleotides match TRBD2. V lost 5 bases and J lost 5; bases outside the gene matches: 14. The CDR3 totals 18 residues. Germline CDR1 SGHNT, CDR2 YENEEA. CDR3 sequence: CASSHSLLAGGSDNEQFF. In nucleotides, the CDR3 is TGTGCCAGCAGCCACTCCCTTCTAGCGGGAGGTAGTGACAATGAGCAGTTCTTC.

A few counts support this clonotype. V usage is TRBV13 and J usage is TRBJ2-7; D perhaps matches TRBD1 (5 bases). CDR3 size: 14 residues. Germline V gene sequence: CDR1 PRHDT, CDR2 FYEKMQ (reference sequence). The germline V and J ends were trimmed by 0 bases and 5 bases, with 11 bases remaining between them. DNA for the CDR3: TGTGCCAGCAGCTTAGGTACCAGGGCTCACGAGCAGTACTTC. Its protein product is CASSLGTRAHEQYF. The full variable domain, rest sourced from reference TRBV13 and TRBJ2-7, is AAGVIQSPRHLIKEKRETATLKCYPIPRHDTVYWYQQGPGQDPQFLISFYEKMQSDKGSIPDRFSAQQFSDYHSELNMSSLELGDSALYFCASSLGTRAHEQYFGPGTRLTVT.

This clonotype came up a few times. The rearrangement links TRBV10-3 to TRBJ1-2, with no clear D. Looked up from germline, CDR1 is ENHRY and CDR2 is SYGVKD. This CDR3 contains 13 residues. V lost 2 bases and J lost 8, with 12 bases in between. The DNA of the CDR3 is TGTGCCATCAGTGAGACCCAAGTTACAGGCTACACCTTC. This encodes CAISETQVTGYTF.

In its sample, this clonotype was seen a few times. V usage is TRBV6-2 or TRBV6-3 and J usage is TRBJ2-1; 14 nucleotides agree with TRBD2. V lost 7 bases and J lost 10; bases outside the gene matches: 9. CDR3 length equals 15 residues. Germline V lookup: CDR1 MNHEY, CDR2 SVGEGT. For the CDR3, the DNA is TGTGCCAGCATTCCAAGACTAGCGGGAGGGCGAGAGCAGTTCTTC. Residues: CASIPRLAGGREQFF.

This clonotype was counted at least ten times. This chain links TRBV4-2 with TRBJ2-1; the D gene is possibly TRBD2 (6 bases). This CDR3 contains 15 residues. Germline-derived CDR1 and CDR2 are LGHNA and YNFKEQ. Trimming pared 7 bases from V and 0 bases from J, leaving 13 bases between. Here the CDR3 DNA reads TGTGCCAGCAAGAGGCGGGGAAGCTCCTACAATGAGCAGTTCTTC. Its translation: CASKRRGSSYNEQFF.

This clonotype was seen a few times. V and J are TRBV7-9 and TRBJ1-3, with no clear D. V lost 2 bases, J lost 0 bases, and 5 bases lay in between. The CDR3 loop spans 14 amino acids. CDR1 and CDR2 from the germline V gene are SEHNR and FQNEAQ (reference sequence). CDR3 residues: CASSLQVSGNTIYF. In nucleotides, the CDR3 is TGTGCCAGCAGCTTACAGGTCTCTGGAAACACCATATATTTT.

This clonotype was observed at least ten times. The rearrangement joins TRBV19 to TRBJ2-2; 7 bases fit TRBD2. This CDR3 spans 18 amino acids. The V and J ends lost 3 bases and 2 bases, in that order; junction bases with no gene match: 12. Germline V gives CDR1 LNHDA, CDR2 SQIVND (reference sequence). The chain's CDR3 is CASSMRRGGSSNTGELFF. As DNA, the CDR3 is TGTGCCAGTAGTATGCGCCGGGGCGGGAGTTCAAACACCGGGGAGCTGTTTTTT.

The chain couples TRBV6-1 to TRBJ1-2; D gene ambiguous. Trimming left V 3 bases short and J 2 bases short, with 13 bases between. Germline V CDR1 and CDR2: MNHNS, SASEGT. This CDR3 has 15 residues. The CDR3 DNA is TGTGCCAGCAGTGAGAGACCCATGCAGAACTATGGCTACACCTTC. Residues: CASSERPMQNYGYTF.

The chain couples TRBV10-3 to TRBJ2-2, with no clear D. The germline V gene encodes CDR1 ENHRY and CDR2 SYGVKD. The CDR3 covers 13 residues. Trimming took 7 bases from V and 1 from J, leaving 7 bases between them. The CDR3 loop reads CAITLQNTGELFF. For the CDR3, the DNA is TGTGCCATCACCTTGCAGAACACCGGGGAGCTGTTTTTT.

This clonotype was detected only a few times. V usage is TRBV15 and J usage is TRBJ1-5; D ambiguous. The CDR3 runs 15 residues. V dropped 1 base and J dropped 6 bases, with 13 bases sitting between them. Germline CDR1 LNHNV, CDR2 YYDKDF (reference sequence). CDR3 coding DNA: TGTGCCACCAGCAGAGGGATTGACACGGGTCAGCCCCAGCATTTT. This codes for CATSRGIDTGQPQHF.

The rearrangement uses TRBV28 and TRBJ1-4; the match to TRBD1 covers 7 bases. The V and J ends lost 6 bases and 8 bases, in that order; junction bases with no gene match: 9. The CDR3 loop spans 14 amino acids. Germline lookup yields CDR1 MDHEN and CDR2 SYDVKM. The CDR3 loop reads CASSRQGEREKLFF. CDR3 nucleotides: TGTGCCAGCAGCCGACAGGGAGAGCGCGAAAAACTGTTTTTT.

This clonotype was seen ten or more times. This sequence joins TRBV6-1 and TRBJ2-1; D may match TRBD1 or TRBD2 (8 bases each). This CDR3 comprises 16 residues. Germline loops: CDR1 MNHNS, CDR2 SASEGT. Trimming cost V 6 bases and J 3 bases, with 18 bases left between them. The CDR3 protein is CASSYRGTRDYNEQFF. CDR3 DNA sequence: TGTGCCAGCAGCTACAGGGGGACTAGAGACTACAATGAGCAGTTCTTC.

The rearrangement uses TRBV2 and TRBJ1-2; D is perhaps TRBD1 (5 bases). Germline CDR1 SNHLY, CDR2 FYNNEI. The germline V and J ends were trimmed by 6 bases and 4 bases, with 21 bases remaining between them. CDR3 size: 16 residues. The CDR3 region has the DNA TGTGCCAGCAGAGTAACCGGGACCTTAAAAGGCTATGGCTACACCTTC. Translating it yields CASRVTGTLKGYGYTF.

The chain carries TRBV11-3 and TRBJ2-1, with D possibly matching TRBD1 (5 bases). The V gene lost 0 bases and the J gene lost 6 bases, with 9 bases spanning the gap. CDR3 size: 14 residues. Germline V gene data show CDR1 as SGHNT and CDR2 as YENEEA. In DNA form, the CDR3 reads TGTGCCAGCAGCTTAGATGGGGCAGCCAATGAGCAGTTCTTC. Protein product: CASSLDGAANEQFF.

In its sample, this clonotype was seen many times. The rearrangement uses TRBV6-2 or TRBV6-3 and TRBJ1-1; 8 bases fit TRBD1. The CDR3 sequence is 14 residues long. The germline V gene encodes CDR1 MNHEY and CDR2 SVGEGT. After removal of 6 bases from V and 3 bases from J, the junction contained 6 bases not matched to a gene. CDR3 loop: CASRQGQVYTEAFF. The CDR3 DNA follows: TGTGCCAGCAGGCAGGGACAGGTATACACTGAAGCTTTCTTT.

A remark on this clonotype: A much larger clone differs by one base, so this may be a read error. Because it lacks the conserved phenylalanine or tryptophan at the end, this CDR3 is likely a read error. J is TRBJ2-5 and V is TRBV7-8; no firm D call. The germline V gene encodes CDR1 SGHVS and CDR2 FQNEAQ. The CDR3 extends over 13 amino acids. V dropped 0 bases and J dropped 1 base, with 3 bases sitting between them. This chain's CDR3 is CASSLATQETQYS. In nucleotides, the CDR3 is TGTGCCAGCAGCTTAGCTACCCAAGAGACCCAGTACTCC.

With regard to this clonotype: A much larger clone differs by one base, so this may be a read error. CDR3 DNA sequence: TGTGCCAACAGTTTAGGACAGGGAGGTTCTGGCTACACCTTC. Translation: CANSLGQGGSGYTF. This rearrangement joins TRBV12-3 or TRBV12-4 to TRBJ1-2; 8 nucleotides match TRBD1. This CDR3 is built from 14 residues.

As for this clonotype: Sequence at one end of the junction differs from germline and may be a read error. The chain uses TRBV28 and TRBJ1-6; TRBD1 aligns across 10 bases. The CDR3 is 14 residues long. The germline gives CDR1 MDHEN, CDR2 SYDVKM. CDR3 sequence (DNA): TGTGCCAGCGCACGGACAGGGGGTAATGCACCCCTCCACTTT. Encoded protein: CASARTGGNAPLHF.

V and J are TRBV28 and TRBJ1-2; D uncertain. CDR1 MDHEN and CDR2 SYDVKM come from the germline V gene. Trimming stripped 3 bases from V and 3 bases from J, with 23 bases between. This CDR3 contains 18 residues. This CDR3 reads CASSFSAFLRVIHYGYTF. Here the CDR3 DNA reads TGTGCCAGCAGTTTCAGTGCATTTCTCCGGGTCATCCACTATGGCTACACCTTC.

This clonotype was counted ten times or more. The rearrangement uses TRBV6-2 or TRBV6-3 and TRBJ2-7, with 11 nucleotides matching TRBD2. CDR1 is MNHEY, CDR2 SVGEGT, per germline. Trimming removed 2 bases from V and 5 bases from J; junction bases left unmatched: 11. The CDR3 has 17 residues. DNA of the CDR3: TGTGCCAGCAGTTACAACCAACTAGCGGGAGAAAATGACGAGCAGTACTTC. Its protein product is CASSYNQLAGENDEQYF.

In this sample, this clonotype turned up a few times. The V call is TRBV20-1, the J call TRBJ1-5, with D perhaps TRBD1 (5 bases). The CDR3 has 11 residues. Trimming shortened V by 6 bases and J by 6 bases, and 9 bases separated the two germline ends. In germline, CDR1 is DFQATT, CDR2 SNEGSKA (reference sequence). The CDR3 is CSATGGQPQHF. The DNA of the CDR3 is TGCAGTGCAACTGGGGGTCAGCCCCAGCATTTT.

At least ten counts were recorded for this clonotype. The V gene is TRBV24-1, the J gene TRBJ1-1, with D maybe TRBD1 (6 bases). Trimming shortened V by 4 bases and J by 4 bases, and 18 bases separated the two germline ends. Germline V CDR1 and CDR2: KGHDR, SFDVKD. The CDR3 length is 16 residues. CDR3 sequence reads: CATSEPGHDGSTEAFF. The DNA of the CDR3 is TGTGCCACCAGTGAACCGGGACATGATGGGAGCACTGAAGCTTTCTTT.

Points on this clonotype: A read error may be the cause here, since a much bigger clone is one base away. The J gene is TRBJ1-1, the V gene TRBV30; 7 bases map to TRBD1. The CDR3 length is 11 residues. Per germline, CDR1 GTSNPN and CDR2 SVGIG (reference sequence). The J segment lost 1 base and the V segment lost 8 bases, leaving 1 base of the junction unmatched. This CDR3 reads CARTGNTEAFF. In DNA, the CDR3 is TGTGCCCGGACAGGGAACACTGAAGCTTTCTTT.

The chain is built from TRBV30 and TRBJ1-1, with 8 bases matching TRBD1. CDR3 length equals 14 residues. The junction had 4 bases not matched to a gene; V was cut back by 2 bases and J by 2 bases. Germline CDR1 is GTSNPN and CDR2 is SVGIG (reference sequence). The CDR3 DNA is TGTGCCTGGAGTCTGACAGGGGTCAACACTGAAGCTTTCTTT. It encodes CAWSLTGVNTEAFF.

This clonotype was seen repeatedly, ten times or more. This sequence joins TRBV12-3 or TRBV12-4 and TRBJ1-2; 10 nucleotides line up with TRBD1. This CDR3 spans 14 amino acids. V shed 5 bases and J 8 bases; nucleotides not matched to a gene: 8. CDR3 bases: TGTGCCAGCAGTACCCGACAGGGGGCGGAGGGCTACACCTTC. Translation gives CASSTRQGAEGYTF.

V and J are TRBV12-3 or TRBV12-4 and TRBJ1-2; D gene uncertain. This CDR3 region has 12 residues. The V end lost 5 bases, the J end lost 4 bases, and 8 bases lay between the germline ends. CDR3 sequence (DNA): TGTGCCAGCAGTGAGGGCTTCTATGGCTACACCTTC. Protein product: CASSEGFYGYTF.

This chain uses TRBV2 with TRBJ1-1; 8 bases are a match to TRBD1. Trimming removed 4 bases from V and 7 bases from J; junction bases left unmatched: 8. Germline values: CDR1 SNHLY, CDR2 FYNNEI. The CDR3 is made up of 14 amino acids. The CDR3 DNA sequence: TGTGCCAGCAGTGGGGACAGGACCTCCCTTGAAGCTTTCTTT. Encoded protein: CASSGDRTSLEAFF.

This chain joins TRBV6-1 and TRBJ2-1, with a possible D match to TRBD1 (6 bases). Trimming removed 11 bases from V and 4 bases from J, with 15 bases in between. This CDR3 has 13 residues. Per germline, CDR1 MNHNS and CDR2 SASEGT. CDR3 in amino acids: CAGATGLYNEQFF. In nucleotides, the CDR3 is TGTGCCGGCGCCACAGGGTTATACAATGAGCAGTTCTTC.

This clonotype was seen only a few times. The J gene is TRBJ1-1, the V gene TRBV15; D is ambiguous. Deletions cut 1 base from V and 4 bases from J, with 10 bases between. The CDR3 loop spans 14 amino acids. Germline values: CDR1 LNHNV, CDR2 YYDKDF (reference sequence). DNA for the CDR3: TGTGCCACCAGCAGAGTAGGGATCGGCACTGAAGCTTTCTTT. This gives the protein CATSRVGIGTEAFF.